This T cell receptor beta chain derives from a study of T-cell memory formation after mild COVID-19 (dated by TCRdb to the early 2020s). As for the study more broadly: TCR sequence clusters from the two donors were largely donor specific. The cohort was made up of two young adult volunteers, one female and one male, who were previously healthy. In a couple of donors, T-cell clones that expanded and contracted after mild COVID-19 were followed by sequencing TCRalpha and TCRbeta repertoires longitudinally. Broader findings and caveats from the paper: Clones that contracted from day 15 to 85 showed balanced CD4/CD8 phenotypes, whereas a second wave of clones that expanded from day 15 to 37 leaned towards CD4+. Some responding clones were detected in pre-infection memory, suggesting pre-existing cross-reactive memory T cells joined the SARS-CoV-2 response. Contracting CD4+ clones were located mainly in the CM and EM memory subsets, whereas CD8+ clones were found to be enriched in EMRA. Only a couple of mild cases were covered by the study, and larger cohorts that include severe cases with pre-infection samples were considered necessary. The second-wave clones that peaked on day 37 were not confirmed to be SARS-CoV-2 specific.

From the cysteine up to the phenylalanine, the CDR3 has a length of 13 residues. Just CDR3 DNA is preserved here, 39 bases in frame from base 1. Taken from the germline V gene (reference sequence), the CDR1 and CDR2 loops are GTSNPN and SVGIG. V is trimmed back by 0 bases and J by 10 bases, and the junction contains 6 bases that no gene match accounts for. Of note for this clonotype: The clone's antigen remains unknown. No base quality information exists; no much larger clone differs at one position.

The instrument was an Illumina NovaSeq 6000. cDNA libraries for TCRalpha and TCRbeta were prepared by 5'RACE using constant-segment primers, with sample barcodes and unique molecular identifiers added. RNA was extracted from every sample with Trizol reagent. Amplification of the libraries took two PCR steps, and the second step added a second sample barcode plus Illumina TruSeq adapters. Sequencing of the libraries was done on an Illumina NovaSeq, producing 2 x 150 bp paired-end reads. The study's processing was this. With migec v1.2.7, reads were demultiplexed and then collapsed into UMI-guided consensus sequences. Using mixcr v2.1.11, UMI consensuses were aligned to TRA and TRB V and J templates and then assembled into clonotypes. A clonotype was counted as expanded or contracted only when both edgeR and NoisET called the clonotype significant, with the noise models trained on biological replicates. For edgeR calls, a false discovery rate-adjusted p below 0.01 and a log2 fold-change threshold of 1 were applied. As an exploratory analysis of dynamics, max-normalized trajectories of the 1000 most abundant clonotypes were examined by PCA with hierarchical clustering. The CD4 or CD8 phenotype of responding clones was assigned using the separately sequenced CD4+ and CD8+ repertoires. TCRdb passed the public sequencing reads through fastp at Q25 and MiXCR, retaining productive beta sequences. Identical CDR3 protein sequences are pooled into one entry, listed with their most common genes and DNA. Here the V and J calls rest on TCRdb's processing, not on the authors' analysis. In all, the sample holds approximately 570,000 distinct CDR3 sequences, and about a sixth of those were seen once. The top ten constitute around 12% of the sample.

Ficoll-Paque density gradient centrifugation was the method used to isolate PBMCs. This TCR was recovered from an adult woman who had mild COVID-19 (a few samples of this study predate the infection). The sample titles of this study are shuffled in the database, so cell type and time point are left out; the donor was told from shared clones. The specimen was PBMCs or a T cell subset sorted from them (not recorded which). This chain joins TRBV30 to TRBJ1-1, and 9 junctional nucleotides match TRBD1. CDR3 reads: CAWSVVRGQGAFF. The sequenced DNA: TGTGCCTGGAGTGTAGTCCGGGGACAGGGAGCTTTCTTT.